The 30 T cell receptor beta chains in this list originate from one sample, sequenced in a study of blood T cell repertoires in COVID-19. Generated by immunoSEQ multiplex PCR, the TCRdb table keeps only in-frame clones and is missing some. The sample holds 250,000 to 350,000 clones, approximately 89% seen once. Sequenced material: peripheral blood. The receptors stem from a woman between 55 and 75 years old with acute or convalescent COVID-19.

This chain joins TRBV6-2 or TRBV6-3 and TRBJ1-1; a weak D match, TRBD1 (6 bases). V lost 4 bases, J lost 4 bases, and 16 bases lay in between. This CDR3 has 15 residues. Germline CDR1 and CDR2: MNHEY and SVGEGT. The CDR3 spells CASSSLVSGATEAFF. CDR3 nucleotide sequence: TGTGCCAGCAGTTCCCTGGTATCAGGGGCCACTGAAGCTTTCTTT.

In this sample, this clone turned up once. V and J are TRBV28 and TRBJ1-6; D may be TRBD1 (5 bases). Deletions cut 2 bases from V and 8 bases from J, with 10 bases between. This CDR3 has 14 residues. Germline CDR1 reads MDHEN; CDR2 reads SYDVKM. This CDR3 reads CASSLQGRDSPLHF. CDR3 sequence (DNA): TGTGCCAGCAGTTTACAGGGTAGAGATTCACCCCTCCACTTT.

The CDR3 region is CASSPGTGSNYGYTF. The DNA for the CDR3 is TGTGCCAGCAGCCCAGGGACAGGGAGTAACTATGGCTACACCTTC. V and J are TRBV9 and TRBJ1-2; TRBD1 matches 9 bases. CDR3 length equals 15 residues. Germline-derived CDR1 and CDR2 are SGDLS and YYNGEE. The trim removed 4 bases at V and 1 base at J, leaving 5 bases unmatched.

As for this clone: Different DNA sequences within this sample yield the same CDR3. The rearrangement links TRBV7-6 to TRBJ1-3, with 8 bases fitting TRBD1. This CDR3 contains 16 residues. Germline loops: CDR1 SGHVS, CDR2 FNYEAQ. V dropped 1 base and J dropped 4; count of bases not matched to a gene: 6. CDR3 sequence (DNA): TGTGCCAGCAGCTTAGGGCAGGGGGCCAGCGGAAACACCATATATTTT. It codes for CASSLGQGASGNTIYF. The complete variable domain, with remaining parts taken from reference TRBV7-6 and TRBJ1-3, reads GAGVSQSPRYKVTKRGQDVALRCDPISGHVSLYWYRQALGQGPEFLTYFNYEAQQDKSGLPNDRFSAERPEGSISTLTIQRTEQRDSAMYRCASSLGQGASGNTIYFGEGSWLTVV.

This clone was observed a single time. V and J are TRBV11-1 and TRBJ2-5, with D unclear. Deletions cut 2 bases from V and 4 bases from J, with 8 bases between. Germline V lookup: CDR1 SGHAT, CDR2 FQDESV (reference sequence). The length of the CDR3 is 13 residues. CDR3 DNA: TGTGCCAGCAGCTTACTGACGGGAGAGACCCAGTACTTC. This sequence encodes CASSLLTGETQYF.

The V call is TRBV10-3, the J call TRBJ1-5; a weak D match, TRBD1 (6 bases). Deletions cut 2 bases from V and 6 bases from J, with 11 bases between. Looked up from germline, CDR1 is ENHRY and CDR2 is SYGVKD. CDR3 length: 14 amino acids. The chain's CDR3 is CAISEERGTQPQHF. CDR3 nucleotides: TGTGCCATCAGTGAGGAAAGGGGGACTCAGCCCCAGCATTTT.

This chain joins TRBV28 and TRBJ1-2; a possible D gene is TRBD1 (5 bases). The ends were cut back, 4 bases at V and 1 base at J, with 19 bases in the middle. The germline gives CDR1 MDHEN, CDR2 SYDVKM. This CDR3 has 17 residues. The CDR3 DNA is TGTGCCAGCAGTTCACTTCACAGGCTATCGATTAACTATGGCTACACCTTC. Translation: CASSSLHRLSINYGYTF.

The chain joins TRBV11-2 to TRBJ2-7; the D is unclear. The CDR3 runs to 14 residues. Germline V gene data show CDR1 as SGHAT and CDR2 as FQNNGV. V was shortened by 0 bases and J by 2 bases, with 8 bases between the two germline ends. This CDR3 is CASSLERTAYEQYF. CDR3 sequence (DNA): TGTGCCAGCAGCTTAGAACGAACAGCCTACGAGCAGTACTTC.

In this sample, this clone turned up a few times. The CDR3 loop reads CASSSEVTGVSHEQYF. The CDR3 region has the DNA TGCGCCAGCAGCTCGGAAGTAACAGGGGTGAGCCACGAGCAGTACTTC. This chain uses TRBV5-1 with TRBJ2-7, with 7 bases matching TRBD1. Germline V gene sequence: CDR1 SGHRS, CDR2 YFSETQ. The V gene end was trimmed by 3 bases and the J gene end by 5 bases; junction bases not matched to a gene: 14. This CDR3 region has 16 residues.

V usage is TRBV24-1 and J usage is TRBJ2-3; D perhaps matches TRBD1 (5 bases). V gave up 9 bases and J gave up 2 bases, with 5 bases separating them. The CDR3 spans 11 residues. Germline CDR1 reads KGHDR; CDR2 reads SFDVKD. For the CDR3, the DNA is TGTGCCACCGGGGCCACAGATACGCAGTATTTT. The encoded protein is CATGATDTQYF.

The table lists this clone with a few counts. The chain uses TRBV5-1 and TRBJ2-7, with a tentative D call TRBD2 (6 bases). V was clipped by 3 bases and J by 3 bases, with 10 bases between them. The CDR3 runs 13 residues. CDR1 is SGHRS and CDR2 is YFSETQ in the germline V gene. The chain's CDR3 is CASSWGLGYEQYF. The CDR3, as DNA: TGCGCCAGCAGCTGGGGACTGGGCTACGAGCAGTACTTC.

The CDR3 DNA reads as TGTGCCAGCAGCTTAGCGACTAGGGGGCTCGATCAGCCCCAGCATTTT. It specifies CASSLATRGLDQPQHF. The rearrangement uses TRBV7-8 and TRBJ1-5; 7 nucleotides line up with TRBD1. The CDR3 has 16 amino acids. V lost 0 bases to trimming and J lost 5 bases; unmatched junction nucleotides: 7. Per germline, CDR1 SGHVS and CDR2 FQNEAQ.

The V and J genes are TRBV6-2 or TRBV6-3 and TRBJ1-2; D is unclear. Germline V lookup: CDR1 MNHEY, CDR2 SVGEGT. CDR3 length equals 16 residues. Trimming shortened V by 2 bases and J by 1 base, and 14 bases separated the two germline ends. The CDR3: CASSYHLAGNNYGYTF. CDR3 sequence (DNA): TGTGCCAGCAGTTACCACTTGGCGGGAAATAACTATGGCTACACCTTC.

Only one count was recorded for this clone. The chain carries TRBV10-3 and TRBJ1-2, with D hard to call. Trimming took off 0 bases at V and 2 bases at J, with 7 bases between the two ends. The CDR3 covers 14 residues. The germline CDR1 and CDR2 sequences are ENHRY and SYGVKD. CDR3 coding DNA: TGTGCCATCAGTGAGTCGAGCCTGAACTATGGCTACACCTTC. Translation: CAISESSLNYGYTF.

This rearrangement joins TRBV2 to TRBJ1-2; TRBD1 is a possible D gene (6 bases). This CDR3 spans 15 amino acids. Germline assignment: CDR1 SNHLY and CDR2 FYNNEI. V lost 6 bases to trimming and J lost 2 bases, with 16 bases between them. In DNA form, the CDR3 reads TGTGCCAGCAGGGATTATCAGGGGCCCAACTATGGCTACACCTTC. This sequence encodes CASRDYQGPNYGYTF. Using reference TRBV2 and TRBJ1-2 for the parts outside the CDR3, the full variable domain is EPEVTQTPSHQVTQMGQEVILRCVPISNHLYFYWYRQILGQKVEFLVSFYNNEISEKSEIFDDQFSVERPDGSNFTLKIRSTKLEDSAMYFCASRDYQGPNYGYTFGSGTRLTVV.

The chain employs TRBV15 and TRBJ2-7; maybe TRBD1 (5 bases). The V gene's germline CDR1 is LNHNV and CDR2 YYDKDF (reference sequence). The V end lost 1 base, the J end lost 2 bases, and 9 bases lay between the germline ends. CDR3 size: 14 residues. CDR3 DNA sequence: TGTGCCACCAGCAGAGGATCGGACACCTACGAGCAGTACTTC. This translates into CATSRGSDTYEQYF.

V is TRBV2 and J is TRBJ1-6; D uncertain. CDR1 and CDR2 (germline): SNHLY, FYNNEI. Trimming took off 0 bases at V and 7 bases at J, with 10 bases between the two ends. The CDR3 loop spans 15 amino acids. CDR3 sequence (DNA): TGTGCCAGCAGTGAAGCCCGTGGAGGAAATTCACCCCTCCACTTT. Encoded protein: CASSEARGGNSPLHF.

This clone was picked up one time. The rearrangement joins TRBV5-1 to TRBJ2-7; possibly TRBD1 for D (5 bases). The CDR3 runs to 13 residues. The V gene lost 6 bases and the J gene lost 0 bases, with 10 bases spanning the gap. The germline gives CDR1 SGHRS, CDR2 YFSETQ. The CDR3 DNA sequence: TGCGCCAGCACCCCGGACAACTCCTACGAGCAGTACTTC. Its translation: CASTPDNSYEQYF. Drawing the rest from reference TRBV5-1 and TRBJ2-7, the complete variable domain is KAGVTQTPRYLIKTRGQQVTLSCSPISGHRSVSWYQQTPGQGLQFLFEYFSETQRNKGNFPGRFSGRQFSNSRSEMNVSTLELGDSALYLCASTPDNSYEQYFGPGTRLTVT.

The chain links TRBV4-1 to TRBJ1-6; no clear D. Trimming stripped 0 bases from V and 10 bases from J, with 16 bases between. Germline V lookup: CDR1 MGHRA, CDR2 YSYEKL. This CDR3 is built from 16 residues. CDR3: CASSQDRLGGRSPLHF. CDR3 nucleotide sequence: TGCGCCAGCAGCCAAGATCGACTTGGCGGGCGATCACCCCTCCACTTT.

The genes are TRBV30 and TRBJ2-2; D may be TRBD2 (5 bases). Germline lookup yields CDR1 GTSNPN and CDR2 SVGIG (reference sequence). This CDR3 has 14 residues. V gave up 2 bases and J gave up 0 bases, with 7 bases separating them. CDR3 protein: CAWSRGPNTGELFF. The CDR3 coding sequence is TGTGCCTGGAGTCGCGGGCCGAACACCGGGGAGCTGTTTTTT.

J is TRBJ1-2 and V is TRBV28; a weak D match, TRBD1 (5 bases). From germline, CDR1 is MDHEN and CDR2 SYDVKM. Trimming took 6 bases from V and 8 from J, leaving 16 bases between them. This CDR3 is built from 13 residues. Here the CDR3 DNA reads TGTGCCAGCAGGGCGGGACTGCAAAAGGGCTACACCTTC. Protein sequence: CASRAGLQKGYTF.

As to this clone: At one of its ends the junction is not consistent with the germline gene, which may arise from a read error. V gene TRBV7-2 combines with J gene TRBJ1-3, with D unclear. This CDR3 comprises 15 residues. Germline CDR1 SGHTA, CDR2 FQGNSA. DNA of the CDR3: TGTGCCAGCAGCTTAATAAGTTACTCTGAAAACACCATATATTTT. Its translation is CASSLISYSENTIYF.

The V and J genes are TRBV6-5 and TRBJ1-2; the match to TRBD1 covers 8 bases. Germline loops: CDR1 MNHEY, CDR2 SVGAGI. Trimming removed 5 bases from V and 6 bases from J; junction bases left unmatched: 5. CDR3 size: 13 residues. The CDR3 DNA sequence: TGTGCCAGCAGTCCCAGGACAGGGAATGGCTACACCTTC. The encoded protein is CASSPRTGNGYTF.

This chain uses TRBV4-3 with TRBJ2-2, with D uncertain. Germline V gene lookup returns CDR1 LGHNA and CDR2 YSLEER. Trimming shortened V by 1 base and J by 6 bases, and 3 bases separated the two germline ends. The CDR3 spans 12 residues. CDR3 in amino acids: CASSQASGELFF. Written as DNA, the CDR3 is TGCGCCAGCAGCCAAGCCTCCGGGGAGCTGTTTTTT.

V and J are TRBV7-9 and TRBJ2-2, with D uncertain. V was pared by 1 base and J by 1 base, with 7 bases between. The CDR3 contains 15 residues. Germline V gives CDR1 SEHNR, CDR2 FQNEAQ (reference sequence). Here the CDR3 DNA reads TGTGCCAGCAGCTTAGTATCAGGGAACACCGGGGAGCTGTTTTTT. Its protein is CASSLVSGNTGELFF.

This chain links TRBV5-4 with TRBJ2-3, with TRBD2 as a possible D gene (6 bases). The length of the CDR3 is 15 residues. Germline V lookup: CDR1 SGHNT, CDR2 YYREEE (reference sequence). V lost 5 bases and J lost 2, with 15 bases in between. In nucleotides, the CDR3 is TGTGCCAGCAGTGTCAGGAGGGTATCCACAGATACGCAGTATTTT. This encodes CASSVRRVSTDTQYF.

In nucleotides, the CDR3 is TGTGCCATCGCCAAAGGGGCACATAATGAAAAACTGTTTTTT. Translated: CAIAKGAHNEKLFF. This chain uses TRBV10-3 with TRBJ1-4; D may be TRBD1 (5 bases). Germline assignment: CDR1 ENHRY and CDR2 SYGVKD. V lost 8 bases and J 4 bases, leaving 14 bases between the germline ends. The CDR3 extends over 14 amino acids.

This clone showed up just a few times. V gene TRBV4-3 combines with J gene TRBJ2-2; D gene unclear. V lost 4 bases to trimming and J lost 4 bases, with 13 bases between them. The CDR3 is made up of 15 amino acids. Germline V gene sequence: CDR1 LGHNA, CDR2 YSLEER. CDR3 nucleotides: TGCGCCAGCAGCCTAGCCCACCTTGGCACCGGGGAGCTGTTTTTT. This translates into CASSLAHLGTGELFF.

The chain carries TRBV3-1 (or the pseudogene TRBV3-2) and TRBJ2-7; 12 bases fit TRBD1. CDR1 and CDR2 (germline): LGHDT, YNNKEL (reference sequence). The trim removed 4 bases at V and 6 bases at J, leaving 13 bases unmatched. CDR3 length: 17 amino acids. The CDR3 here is CASSLLAGTGGLREQYF. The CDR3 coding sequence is TGTGCCAGCAGCCTCCTCGCCGGGACAGGGGGCCTTCGCGAGCAGTACTTC.

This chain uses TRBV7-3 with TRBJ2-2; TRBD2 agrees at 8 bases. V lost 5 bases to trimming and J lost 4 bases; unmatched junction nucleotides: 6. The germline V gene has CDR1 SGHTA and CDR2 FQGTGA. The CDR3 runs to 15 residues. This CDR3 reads CASSRGGLSTGELFF. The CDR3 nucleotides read TGTGCCAGCAGCCGGGGGGGCTTATCCACCGGGGAGCTGTTTTTT.